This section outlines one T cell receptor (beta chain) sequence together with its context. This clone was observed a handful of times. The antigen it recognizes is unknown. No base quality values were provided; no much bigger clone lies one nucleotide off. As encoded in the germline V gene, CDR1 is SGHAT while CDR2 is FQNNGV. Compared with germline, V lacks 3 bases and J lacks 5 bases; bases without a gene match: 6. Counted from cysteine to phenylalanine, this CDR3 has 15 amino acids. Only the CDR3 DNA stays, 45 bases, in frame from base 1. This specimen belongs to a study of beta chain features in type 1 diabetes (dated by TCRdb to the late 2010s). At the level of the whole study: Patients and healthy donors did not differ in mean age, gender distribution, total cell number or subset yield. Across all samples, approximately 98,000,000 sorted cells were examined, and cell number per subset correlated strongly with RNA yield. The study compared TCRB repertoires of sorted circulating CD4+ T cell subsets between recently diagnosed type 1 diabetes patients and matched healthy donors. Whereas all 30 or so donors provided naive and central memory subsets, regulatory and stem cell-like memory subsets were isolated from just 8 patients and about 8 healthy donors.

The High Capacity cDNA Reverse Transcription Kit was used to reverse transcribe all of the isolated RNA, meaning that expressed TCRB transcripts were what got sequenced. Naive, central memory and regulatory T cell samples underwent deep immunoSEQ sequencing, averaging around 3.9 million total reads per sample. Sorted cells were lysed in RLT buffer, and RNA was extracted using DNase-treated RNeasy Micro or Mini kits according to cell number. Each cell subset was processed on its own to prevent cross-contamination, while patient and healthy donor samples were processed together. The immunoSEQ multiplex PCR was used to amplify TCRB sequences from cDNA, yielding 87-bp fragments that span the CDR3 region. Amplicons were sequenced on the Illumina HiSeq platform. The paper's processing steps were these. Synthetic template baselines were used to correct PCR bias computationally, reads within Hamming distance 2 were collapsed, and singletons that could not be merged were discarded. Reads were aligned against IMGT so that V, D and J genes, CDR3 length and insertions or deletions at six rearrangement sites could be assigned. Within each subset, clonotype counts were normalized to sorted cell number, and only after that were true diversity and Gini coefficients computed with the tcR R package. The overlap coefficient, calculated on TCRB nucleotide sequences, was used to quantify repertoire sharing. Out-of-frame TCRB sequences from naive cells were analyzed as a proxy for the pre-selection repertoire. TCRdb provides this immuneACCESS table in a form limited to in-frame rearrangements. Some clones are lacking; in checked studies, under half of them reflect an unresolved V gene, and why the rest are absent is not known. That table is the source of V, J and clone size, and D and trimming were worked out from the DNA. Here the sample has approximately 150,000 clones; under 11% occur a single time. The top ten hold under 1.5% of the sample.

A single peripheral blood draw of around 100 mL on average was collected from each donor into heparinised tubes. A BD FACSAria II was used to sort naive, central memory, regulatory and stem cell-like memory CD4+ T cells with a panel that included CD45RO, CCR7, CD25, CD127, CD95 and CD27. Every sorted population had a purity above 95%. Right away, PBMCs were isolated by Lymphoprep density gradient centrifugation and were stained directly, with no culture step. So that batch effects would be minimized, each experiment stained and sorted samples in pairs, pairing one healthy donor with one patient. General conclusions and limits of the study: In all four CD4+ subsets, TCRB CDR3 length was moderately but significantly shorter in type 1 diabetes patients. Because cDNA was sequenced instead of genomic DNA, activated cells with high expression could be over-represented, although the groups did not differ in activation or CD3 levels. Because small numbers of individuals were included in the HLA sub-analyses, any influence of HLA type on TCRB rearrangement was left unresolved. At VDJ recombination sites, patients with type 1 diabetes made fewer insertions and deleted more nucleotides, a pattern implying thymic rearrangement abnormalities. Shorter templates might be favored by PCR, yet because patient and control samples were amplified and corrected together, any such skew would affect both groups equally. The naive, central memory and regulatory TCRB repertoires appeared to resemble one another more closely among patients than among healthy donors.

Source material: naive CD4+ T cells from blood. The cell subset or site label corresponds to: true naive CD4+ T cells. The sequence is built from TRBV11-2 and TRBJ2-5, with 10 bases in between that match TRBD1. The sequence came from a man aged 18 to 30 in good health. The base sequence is TGTGCCAGCAGCTTTCCGACAGGGGGCATGGAGACCCAGTACTTC. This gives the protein CASSFPTGGMETQYF. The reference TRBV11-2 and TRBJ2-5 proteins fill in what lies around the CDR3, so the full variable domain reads EAGVAQSPRYKIIEKRQSVAFWCNPISGHATLYWYQQILGQGPKLLIQFQNNGVVDDSQLPKDRFSAERLKGVDSTLKIQPAKLEDSAVYLCASSFPTGGMETQYFGPGTRLLVL.